This T cell receptor (beta chain) came from a study of T cell responses to AZD1222 COVID-19 vaccine. TCRdb keeps only in-frame clones here, not all; method: immunoSEQ multiplex PCR. The sample includes some 130,000 clones, approximately 91% of them seen just once. Trimming pared 4 bases from V and 16 bases from J, leaving 17 bases between. This CDR3 spans 13 amino acids. The germline V gene has CDR1 SNHLY and CDR2 FYNNEI. Whether given at about 4 or about 12 weeks, second doses were pooled. This material consisted of peripheral blood, taken 28 days after the second AZD1222 dose. This TCR was recovered from an adult who received the AZD1222 COVID-19 vaccine. V usage is TRBV2 and J usage is TRBJ1-6, with a weak D call TRBD1 (6 bases). CDR3 residues: CASSVPGAHILHF. CDR3 nucleotides: TGTGCCAGCAGTGTCCCGGGGGCGCATATACTCCACTTT.